This T cell receptor beta chain emerged from a study of blood T cell repertoires in COVID-19. Study as a whole: The cDNA or gDNA used as material had been derived from T cells, B-cell-depleted T cells, or PBMCs.

The CDR3 sequence is 14 residues long. CDR1 and CDR2 from the germline V gene are LNHDA and SQIVND (reference sequence). Trimming cost V 4 bases and J 6 bases; bases outside gene matches: 4. The data were produced by immunoSEQ multiplex PCR, yet TCRdb's version contains in-frame clones alone and is incomplete. The sample lists about 260,000 clones; approximately 80% were seen once. V is TRBV19 and J is TRBJ2-4, with TRBD1 matching 9 bases. This TCR came from an elderly woman with acute or convalescent COVID-19. The sequencing input was peripheral blood. In nucleotides, the CDR3 is TGTGCCAGTAGTAGGGGGACAGGGTCAAACATTCAGTACTTC. This gives the protein CASSRGTGSNIQYF.